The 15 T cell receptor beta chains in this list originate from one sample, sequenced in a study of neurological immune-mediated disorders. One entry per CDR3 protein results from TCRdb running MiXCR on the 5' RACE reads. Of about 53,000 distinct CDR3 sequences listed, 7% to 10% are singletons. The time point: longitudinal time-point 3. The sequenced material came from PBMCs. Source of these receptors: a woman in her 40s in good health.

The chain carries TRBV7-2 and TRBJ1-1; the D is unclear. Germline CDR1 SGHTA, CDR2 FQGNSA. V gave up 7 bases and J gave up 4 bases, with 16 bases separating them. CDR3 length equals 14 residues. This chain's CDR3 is CASTRAGGVTEAFF. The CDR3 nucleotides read TGTGCCAGCACCCGGGCAGGAGGTGTCACTGAAGCTTTCTTT. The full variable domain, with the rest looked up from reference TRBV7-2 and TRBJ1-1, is GAGVSQSPSNKVTEKGKDVELRCDPISGHTALYWYRQSLGQGLEFLIYFQGNSAPDKSGLPSDRFSAERTGGSVSTLTIQRTQQEDSAVYLCASTRAGGVTEAFFGQGTRLTVV.

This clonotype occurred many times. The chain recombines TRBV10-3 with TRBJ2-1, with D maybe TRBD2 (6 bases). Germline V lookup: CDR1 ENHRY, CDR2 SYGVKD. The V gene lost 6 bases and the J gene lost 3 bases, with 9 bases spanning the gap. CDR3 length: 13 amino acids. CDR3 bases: TGTGCCATCAGCATGCGGGACTACAATGAGCAGTTCTTC. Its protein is CAISMRDYNEQFF.

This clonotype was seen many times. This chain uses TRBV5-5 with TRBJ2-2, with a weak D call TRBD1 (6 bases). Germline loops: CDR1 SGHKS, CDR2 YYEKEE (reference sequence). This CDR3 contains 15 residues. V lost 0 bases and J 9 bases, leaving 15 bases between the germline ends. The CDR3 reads CASSLDLTGHRELFF. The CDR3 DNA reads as TGTGCCAGCAGCTTGGACTTAACAGGGCACCGGGAGCTGTTTTTT. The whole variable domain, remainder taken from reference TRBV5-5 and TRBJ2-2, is DAGVTQSPTHLIKTRGQQVTLRCSPISGHKSVSWYQQVLGQGPQFIFQYYEKEERGRGNFPDRFSARQFPNYSSELNVNALLLGDSALYLCASSLDLTGHRELFFGEGSRLTVL.

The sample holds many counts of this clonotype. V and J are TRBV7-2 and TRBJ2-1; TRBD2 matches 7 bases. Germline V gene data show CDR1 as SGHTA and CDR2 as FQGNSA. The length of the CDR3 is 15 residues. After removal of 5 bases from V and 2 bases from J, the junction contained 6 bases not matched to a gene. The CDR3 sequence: CASSTSGDAYNEQFF. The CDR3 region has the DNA TGTGCCAGCAGCACGAGCGGGGACGCCTACAATGAGCAGTTCTTC.

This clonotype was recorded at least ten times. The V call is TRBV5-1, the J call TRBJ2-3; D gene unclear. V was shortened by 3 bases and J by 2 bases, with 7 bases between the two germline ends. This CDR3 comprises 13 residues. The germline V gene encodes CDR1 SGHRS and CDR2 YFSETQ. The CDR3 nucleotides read TGCGCCAGCAGCTCCGGGTACACAGATACGCAGTATTTT. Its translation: CASSSGYTDTQYF.

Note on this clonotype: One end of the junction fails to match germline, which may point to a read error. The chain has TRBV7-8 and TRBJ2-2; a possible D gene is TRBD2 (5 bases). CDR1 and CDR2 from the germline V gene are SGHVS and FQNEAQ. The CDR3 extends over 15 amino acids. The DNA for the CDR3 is TGTGCCAGCAGATTAGTTCCGGGAAACACCGGGGAGCTGTTTTTT. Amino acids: CASRLVPGNTGELFF.

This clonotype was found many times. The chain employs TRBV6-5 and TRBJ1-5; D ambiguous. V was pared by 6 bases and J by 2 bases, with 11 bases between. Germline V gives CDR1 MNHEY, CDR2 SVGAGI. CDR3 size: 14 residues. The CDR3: CASRVLQGNQPQHF. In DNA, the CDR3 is TGTGCCAGCAGGGTGCTGCAGGGCAATCAGCCCCAGCATTTT.

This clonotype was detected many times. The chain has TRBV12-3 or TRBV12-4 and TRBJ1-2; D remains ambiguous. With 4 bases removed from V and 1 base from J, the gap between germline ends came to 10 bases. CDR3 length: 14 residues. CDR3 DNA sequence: TGTGCCAGCAGTTCTACGGGTCATAACTATGGCTACACCTTC. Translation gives CASSSTGHNYGYTF.

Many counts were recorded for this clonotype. The CDR3 nucleotides read TGCGCCAGCACATGGAGACAGCCCCAGCATTTT. This codes for CASTWRQPQHF. The chain couples TRBV5-1 to TRBJ1-5; D uncertain. V lost 6 bases, J lost 7 bases, and 8 bases lay in between. This CDR3 is built from 11 residues. The V gene's germline CDR1 is SGHRS and CDR2 YFSETQ.

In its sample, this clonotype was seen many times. CDR3 DNA sequence: TGTGCCAGCAGGGGACTAGCGACGACAGATACGCAGTATTTT. Residues: CASRGLATTDTQYF. The chain has TRBV2 and TRBJ2-3, with TRBD2 matching 10 bases. V was clipped by 6 bases and J by 3 bases; unmatched bases: 3. The CDR3 length is 14 residues. The germline V gene has CDR1 SNHLY and CDR2 FYNNEI.

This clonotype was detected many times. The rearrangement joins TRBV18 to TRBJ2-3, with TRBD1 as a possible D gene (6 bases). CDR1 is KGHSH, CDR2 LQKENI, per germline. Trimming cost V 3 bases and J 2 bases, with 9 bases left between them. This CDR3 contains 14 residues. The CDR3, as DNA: TGTGCCAGCTCACCCCAGGGGCTCACAGATACGCAGTATTTT. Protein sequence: CASSPQGLTDTQYF.

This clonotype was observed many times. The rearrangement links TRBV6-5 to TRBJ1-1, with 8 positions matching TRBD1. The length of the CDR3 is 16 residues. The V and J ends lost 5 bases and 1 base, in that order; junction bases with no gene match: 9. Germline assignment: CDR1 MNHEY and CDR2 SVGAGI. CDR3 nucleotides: TGTGCCAGCAGTACCCGGACAGGGCGAGGGAACACTGAAGCTTTCTTT. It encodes CASSTRTGRGNTEAFF.

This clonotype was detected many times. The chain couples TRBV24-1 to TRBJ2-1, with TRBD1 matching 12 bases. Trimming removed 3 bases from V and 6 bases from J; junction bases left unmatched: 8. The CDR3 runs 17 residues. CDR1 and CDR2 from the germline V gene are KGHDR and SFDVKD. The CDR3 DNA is TGTGCCACCAGTGATCCCCGGGGACAGGGGGCTTTCAATGAGCAGTTCTTC. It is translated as CATSDPRGQGAFNEQFF.

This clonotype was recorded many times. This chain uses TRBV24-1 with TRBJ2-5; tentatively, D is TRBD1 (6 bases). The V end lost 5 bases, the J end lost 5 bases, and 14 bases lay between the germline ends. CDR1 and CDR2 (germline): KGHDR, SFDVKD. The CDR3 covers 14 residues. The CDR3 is CATSGQGKGETQYF. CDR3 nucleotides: TGTGCCACCAGTGGCCAGGGGAAGGGGGAGACCCAGTACTTC.

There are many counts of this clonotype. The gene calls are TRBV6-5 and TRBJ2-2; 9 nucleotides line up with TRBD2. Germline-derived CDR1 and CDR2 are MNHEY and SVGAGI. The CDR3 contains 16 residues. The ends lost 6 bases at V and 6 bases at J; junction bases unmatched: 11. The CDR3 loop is CASSLGGAGGSGELFF. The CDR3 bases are TGTGCCAGCAGCCTTGGGGGAGCGGGGGGCTCCGGGGAGCTGTTTTTT.